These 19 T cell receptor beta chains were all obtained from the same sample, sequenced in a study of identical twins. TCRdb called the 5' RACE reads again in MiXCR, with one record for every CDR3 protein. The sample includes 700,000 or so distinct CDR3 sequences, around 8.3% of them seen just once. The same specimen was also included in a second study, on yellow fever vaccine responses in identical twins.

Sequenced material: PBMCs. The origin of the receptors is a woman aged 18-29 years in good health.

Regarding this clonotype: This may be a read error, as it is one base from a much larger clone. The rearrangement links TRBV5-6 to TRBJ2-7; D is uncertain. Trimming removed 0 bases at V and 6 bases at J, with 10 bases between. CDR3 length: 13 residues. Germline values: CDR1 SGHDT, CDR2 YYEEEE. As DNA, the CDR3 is TGTGCCAGCAGCTTGGAACAGTACGTCGAGCAGTACTTC. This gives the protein CASSLEQYVEQYF.

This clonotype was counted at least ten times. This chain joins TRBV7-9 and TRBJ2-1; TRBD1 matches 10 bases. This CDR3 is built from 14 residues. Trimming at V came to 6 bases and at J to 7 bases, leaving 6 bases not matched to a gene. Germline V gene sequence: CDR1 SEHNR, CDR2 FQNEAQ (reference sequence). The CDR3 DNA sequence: TGTGCCAGCAGTTTTGGGACAGGGGTGAATGAGCAGTTCTTC. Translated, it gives CASSFGTGVNEQFF.

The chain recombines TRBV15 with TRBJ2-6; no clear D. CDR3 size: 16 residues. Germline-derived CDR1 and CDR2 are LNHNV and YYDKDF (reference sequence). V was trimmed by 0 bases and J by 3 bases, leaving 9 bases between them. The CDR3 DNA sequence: TGTGCCACCAGCAGAGAAGGATCCGGTGGGGCCAACGTCCTGACTTTC. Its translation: CATSREGSGGANVLTF.

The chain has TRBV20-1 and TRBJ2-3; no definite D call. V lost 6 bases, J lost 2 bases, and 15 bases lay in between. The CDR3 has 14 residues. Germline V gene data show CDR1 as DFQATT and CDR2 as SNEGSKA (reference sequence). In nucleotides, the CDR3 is TGCAGTGCCCTTGCGGCCCTAAACACAGATACGCAGTATTTT. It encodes CSALAALNTDTQYF.

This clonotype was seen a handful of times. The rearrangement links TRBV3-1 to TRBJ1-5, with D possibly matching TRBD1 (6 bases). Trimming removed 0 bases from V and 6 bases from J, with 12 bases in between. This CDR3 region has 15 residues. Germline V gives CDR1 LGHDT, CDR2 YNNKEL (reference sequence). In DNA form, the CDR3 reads TGTGCCAGCAGCCAAGAGGGGGCCGGGAGTCAGCCCCAGCATTTT. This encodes CASSQEGAGSQPQHF.

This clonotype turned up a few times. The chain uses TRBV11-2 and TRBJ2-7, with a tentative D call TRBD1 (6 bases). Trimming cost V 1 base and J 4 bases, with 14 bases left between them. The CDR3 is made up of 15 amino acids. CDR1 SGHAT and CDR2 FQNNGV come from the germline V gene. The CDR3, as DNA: TGTGCCAGCAGCTTAGGCGGCAGGGGCAGGTACGAGCAGTACTTC. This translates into CASSLGGRGRYEQYF.

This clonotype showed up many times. CDR3 residues: CASTGTSSRYGAYNEQFF. The CDR3 nucleotides are TGTGCCAGCACAGGGACTAGCTCTCGTTATGGGGCCTACAATGAGCAGTTCTTC. V is TRBV25-1 and J is TRBJ2-1; 9 bases map to TRBD2. This CDR3 is 18 amino acids long. J gave up 2 bases and V 7 bases, and 15 bases lay outside the gene matches. CDR1 and CDR2 from the germline V gene are MGHDK and SYGVNS.

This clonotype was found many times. The CDR3 spells CASSLDLVGTFKNIQYF. The CDR3 coding sequence is TGTGCCAGCAGCTTAGATCTGGTCGGGACCTTCAAAAACATTCAGTACTTC. The chain recombines TRBV11-2 with TRBJ2-4; the D gene could be TRBD1 or TRBD2 (5 bases each). V was cut by 0 bases and J by 3 bases, with 15 bases left in between. Germline values: CDR1 SGHAT, CDR2 FQNNGV. The CDR3 has 17 residues.

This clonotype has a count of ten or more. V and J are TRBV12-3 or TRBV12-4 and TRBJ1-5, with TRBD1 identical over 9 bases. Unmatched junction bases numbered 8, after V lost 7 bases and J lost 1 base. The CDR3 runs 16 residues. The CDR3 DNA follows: TGTGCCAGCACCCCTGGGACAGGGCCAAGCAATCAGCCCCAGCATTTT. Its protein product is CASTPGTGPSNQPQHF.

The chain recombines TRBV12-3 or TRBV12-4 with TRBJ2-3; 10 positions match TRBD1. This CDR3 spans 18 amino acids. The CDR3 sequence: CTISPLLGDRGRTDTQYF. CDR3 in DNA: TGTACCATCAGTCCTCTTTTAGGCGACAGGGGGCGAACAGATACGCAGTATTTT.

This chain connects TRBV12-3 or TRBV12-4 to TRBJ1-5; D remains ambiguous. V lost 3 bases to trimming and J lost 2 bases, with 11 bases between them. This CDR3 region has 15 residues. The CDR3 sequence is CASSFWGRGNQPQHF. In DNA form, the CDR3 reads TGTGCCAGCAGTTTTTGGGGTCGGGGCAATCAGCCCCAGCATTTT.

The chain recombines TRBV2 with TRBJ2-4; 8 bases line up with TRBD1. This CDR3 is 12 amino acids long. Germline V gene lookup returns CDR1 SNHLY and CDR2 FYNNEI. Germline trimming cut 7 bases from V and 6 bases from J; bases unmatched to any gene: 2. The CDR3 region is CASNTGGNIQYF. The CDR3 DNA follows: TGTGCCAGCAATACAGGGGGAAACATTCAGTACTTC.

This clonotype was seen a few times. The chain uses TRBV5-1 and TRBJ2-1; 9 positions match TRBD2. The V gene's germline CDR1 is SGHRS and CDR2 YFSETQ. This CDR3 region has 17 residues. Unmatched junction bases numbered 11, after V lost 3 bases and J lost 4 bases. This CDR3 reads CASSWAGGGVAYNEQFF. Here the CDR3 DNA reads TGCGCCAGCAGCTGGGCTGGCGGGGGGGTAGCTTACAATGAGCAGTTCTTC.

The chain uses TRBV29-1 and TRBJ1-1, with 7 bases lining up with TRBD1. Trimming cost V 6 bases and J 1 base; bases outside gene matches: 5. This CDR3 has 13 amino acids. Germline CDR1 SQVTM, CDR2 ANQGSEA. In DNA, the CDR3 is TGCAGCGTGTACAGGGGAGGGAACACTGAAGCTTTCTTT. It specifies CSVYRGGNTEAFF.

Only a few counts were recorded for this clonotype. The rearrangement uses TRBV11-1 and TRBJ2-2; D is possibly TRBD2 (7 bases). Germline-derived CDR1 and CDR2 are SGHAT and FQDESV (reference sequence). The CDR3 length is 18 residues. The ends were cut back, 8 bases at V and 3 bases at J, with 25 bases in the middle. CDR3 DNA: TGTGCCAGCTCCCTCTTTGGGCGGGGGCACCCTGACACCGGGGAGCTGTTTTTT. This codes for CASSLFGRGHPDTGELFF.

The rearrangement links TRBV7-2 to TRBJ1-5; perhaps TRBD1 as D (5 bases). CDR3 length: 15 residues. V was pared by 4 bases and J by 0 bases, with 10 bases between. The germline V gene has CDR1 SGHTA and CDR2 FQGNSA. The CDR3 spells CASSSGAHSNQPQHF. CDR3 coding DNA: TGTGCCAGCAGCTCCGGGGCACATAGCAATCAGCCCCAGCATTTT.

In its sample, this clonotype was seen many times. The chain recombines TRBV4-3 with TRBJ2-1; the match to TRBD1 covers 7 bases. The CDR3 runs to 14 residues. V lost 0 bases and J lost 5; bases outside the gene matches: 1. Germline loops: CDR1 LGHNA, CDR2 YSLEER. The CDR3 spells CASSQETGDNEQFF. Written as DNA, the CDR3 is TGCGCCAGCAGCCAAGAAACAGGGGACAATGAGCAGTTCTTC.

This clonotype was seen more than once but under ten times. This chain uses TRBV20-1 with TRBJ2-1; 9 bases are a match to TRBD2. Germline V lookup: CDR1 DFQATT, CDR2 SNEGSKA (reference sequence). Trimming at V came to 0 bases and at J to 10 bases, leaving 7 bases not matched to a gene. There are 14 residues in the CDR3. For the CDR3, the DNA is TGCAGTGCTAGAGATCGCAGCGGGAGGCGCGAGCAGTTCTTC. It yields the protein CSARDRSGRREQFF.

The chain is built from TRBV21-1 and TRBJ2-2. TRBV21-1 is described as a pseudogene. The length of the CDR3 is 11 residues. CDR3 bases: TGTGCCAGCGCTCAAGGCGGGGAGCTGTTTTTT. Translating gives CASAQGGELFF.